The 32 T cell receptor beta chains given below trace back to one sample, sequenced in a study of blood T cell repertoires in COVID-19. Generated by immunoSEQ multiplex PCR, the TCRdb table keeps only in-frame clones and is missing some. The sample consists of some 280,000 clones, 89% of them appearing once. The specimen was peripheral blood. These TCRs come from a woman in her sixties with acute or convalescent COVID-19.

V is TRBV6-5 and J is TRBJ2-2; D perhaps matches TRBD1 (6 bases). CDR3 length: 16 residues. The germline V and J ends were trimmed by 3 bases and 4 bases, with 15 bases remaining between them. The germline V gene encodes CDR1 MNHEY and CDR2 SVGAGI. CDR3 sequence: CASSYRQGLVTGELFF. CDR3 nucleotide sequence: TGTGCCAGCAGTTATCGGCAGGGGTTAGTCACCGGGGAGCTGTTTTTT.

The V gene is TRBV29-1, the J gene TRBJ1-1; D call uncertain. The CDR3 is made up of 12 amino acids. Per germline, CDR1 SQVTM and CDR2 ANQGSEA. The ends were cut back, 1 base at V and 2 bases at J, with 5 bases in the middle. CDR3 sequence: CSVEGHNTEAFF. CDR3 coding DNA: TGCAGCGTTGAAGGGCACAACACTGAAGCTTTCTTT.

The CDR3 nucleotides read TGCGCCAGCAGCTTGGGTGCTAGCGGAACAGATACGCAGTATTTT. This codes for CASSLGASGTDTQYF. The chain carries TRBV5-1 and TRBJ2-3, with 7 positions matching TRBD2. The CDR3 has 15 amino acids. CDR1 is SGHRS, CDR2 YFSETQ, per germline. V gave up 0 bases and J gave up 3 bases; unmatched junction bases: 4.

The chain employs TRBV6-6 and TRBJ1-1, with 7 bases aligning to TRBD1. The V gene end was trimmed by 6 bases and the J gene end by 6 bases; junction bases not matched to a gene: 16. The CDR3 has 16 residues. Per the germline V gene, CDR1 is MNHNY and CDR2 is SVGAGI (reference sequence). The CDR3: CASRQEKTGPDAEAFF. The CDR3 bases are TGTGCCAGCAGGCAGGAGAAGACAGGGCCGGACGCTGAAGCTTTCTTT.

The chain uses TRBV7-6 and TRBJ2-1; 12 bases agree with TRBD2. V lost 6 bases, J lost 0 bases, and 15 bases stayed unmatched. The CDR3 totals 20 residues. The V gene's germline CDR1 is SGHVS and CDR2 FNYEAQ. CDR3 residues: CASRPGLAGLGTSSYNEQFF. The DNA of the CDR3 is TGTGCCAGCAGACCCGGACTAGCGGGGCTTGGTACGTCCTCCTACAATGAGCAGTTCTTC.

The chain recombines TRBV15 with TRBJ2-2, with D perhaps matching TRBD1 (5 bases). V was shortened by 1 base and J by 3 bases, with 6 bases between the two germline ends. Germline-derived CDR1 and CDR2 are LNHNV and YYDKDF (reference sequence). The CDR3 spans 14 residues. The CDR3 here is CATSRGRDTGELFF. The CDR3 DNA follows: TGTGCCACCAGCAGAGGCAGGGACACCGGGGAGCTGTTTTTT. Combining the CDR3 with reference TRBV15 and TRBJ2-2 gives the whole variable domain DAMVIQNPRYQVTQFGKPVTLSCSQTLNHNVMYWYQQKSSQAPKLLFHYYDKDFNNEADTPDNFQSRRPNTSFCFLDIRSPGLGDTAMYLCATSRGRDTGELFFGEGSRLTVL.

The chain joins TRBV27 to TRBJ1-2; 7 positions match TRBD1. Germline CDR1 reads MNHEY; CDR2 reads SMNVEV (reference sequence). CDR3 length: 14 residues. J was trimmed by 1 base and V by 4 bases; bases with no gene match: 3. The CDR3 DNA follows: TGTGCCAGCAGTTCAGGGGGACTTAACTATGGCTACACCTTC. Translated: CASSSGGLNYGYTF.

This clone has just one count. V gene TRBV7-3 combines with J gene TRBJ1-6, with TRBD1 matching over 8 bases. Germline V lookup: CDR1 SGHTA, CDR2 FQGTGA. The ends lost 5 bases at V and 6 bases at J; junction bases unmatched: 3. The CDR3 contains 14 residues. Written as DNA, the CDR3 is TGTGCCAGCAGCGAAGGACAGGGTAATTCACCCCTCCACTTT. It translates to CASSEGQGNSPLHF.

The chain carries TRBV29-1 and TRBJ1-1, with D unresolved. The CDR3 has 11 amino acids. Trimming pared 7 bases from V and 5 bases from J, leaving 11 bases between. The germline gives CDR1 SQVTM, CDR2 ANQGSEA. The CDR3 nucleotides read TGCAGCGCCCATTCCATTACTGAAGCTTTCTTT. Encoded protein: CSAHSITEAFF.

This chain links TRBV27 with TRBJ2-5; perhaps TRBD2 as D (6 bases). This CDR3 contains 15 residues. Germline CDR1 reads MNHEY; CDR2 reads SMNVEV (reference sequence). V lost 5 bases, J lost 9 bases, and 22 bases lay in between. The DNA for the CDR3 is TGTGCCAGCAGTCCCCTGGCGGGAAGATCCCAGTCCCAGTACTTC. Protein product: CASSPLAGRSQSQYF.

The chain couples TRBV18 to TRBJ1-6; D possibly corresponds to TRBD1 (6 bases). V shed 4 bases and J shed 14 bases, with 24 bases lying between them. CDR3 length: 16 residues. Germline V gives CDR1 KGHSH, CDR2 LQKENI. CDR3 nucleotide sequence: TGTGCCAGCTCACAAGATACAGCGGGACGAGCAGGGGCCCTCCACTTT. Protein product: CASSQDTAGRAGALHF.

This chain connects TRBV18 to TRBJ1-6, with 7 bases matching TRBD1. After removal of 6 bases from V and 4 bases from J, the junction contained 15 bases not matched to a gene. The germline gives CDR1 KGHSH, CDR2 LQKENI. CDR3 size: 18 residues. The CDR3: CASSGTDHRTSYNSPLHF. The CDR3 DNA follows: TGTGCCAGCTCCGGGACAGACCACCGCACTTCTTATAATTCACCCCTCCACTTT.

This chain connects TRBV5-4 to TRBJ2-1; D perhaps matches TRBD2 (6 bases). This CDR3 region has 15 residues. Between the trimmed V and J ends, which lost 0 bases and 4 bases, there was a span of 11 bases. CDR1 SGHNT and CDR2 YYREEE come from the germline V gene (reference sequence). The CDR3 DNA reads as TGTGCCAGCAGCTTGGCTTCGGGGGAGTACAATGAGCAGTTCTTC. Translating it yields CASSLASGEYNEQFF. The full variable domain, with the rest looked up from reference TRBV5-4 and TRBJ2-1, is ETGVTQSPTHLIKTRGQQVTLRCSSQSGHNTVSWYQQALGQGPQFIFQYYREEENGRGNFPPRFSGLQFPNYSSELNVNALELDDSALYLCASSLASGEYNEQFFGPGTRLTVL.

The chain couples TRBV20-1 to TRBJ2-7; D is uncertain. Trimming cost V 3 bases and J 3 bases, with 6 bases left between them. Germline V gene lookup returns CDR1 DFQATT and CDR2 SNEGSKA (reference sequence). The CDR3 runs to 11 residues. This chain's CDR3 is CSASGIYEQYF. The CDR3 nucleotides read TGCAGTGCTAGTGGTATCTACGAGCAGTACTTC.

The chain employs TRBV27 and TRBJ2-3; a weak D match, TRBD2 (5 bases). The CDR3 totals 14 residues. Trimming removed 5 bases at V and 6 bases at J, with 15 bases between. The germline CDR1 and CDR2 sequences are MNHEY and SMNVEV (reference sequence). This CDR3 reads CASSDTSGGDTQYF. Written as DNA, the CDR3 is TGTGCCAGCAGTGATACCAGCGGCGGGGATACGCAGTATTTT.

The chain employs TRBV14 and TRBJ1-3, with TRBD1 matching over 8 bases. The CDR3 is 15 amino acids. Losses at the gene ends were 3 bases for V and 3 bases for J; bases not matched to a gene: 4. CDR1 and CDR2 (germline): SGHDN, FVKESK. The CDR3: CASSQAGGFGNTIYF. DNA of the CDR3: TGTGCCAGCAGCCAGGCAGGGGGCTTTGGAAACACCATATATTTT.

The chain joins TRBV5-6 to TRBJ2-3; maybe TRBD2 (6 bases). V was clipped by 3 bases and J by 6 bases, with 8 bases between them. The CDR3 is 12 amino acids. Germline values: CDR1 SGHDT, CDR2 YYEEEE. CDR3 in DNA: TGTGCCAGCAGCTGGGACTTTGATACGCAGTATTTT. This gives the protein CASSWDFDTQYF. Full variable domain (rest looked up from reference TRBV5-6 and TRBJ2-3): DAGVTQSPTHLIKTRGQQVTLRCSPKSGHDTVSWYQQALGQGPQFIFQYYEEEERQRGNFPDRFSGHQFPNYSSELNVNALLLGDSALYLCASSWDFDTQYFGPGTRLTVL.

CDR3 region: CASSRTQGAPYNEQFF. Written as DNA, the CDR3 is TGTGCCAGCAGCAGGACACAGGGGGCGCCCTACAATGAGCAGTTCTTC. The genes are TRBV9 and TRBJ2-1; 9 nucleotides align to TRBD1. Germline-derived CDR1 and CDR2 are SGDLS and YYNGEE. The CDR3 has 16 amino acids. With 4 bases clipped from V and 2 bases from J, the junction kept 7 bases outside the gene matches.

V and J are TRBV2 and TRBJ1-2, with 12 bases that match TRBD1. CDR1 is SNHLY, CDR2 FYNNEI, per germline. Losses at the gene ends were 4 bases for V and 7 bases for J; bases not matched to a gene: 4. The CDR3 runs to 14 residues. The CDR3 nucleotides are TGTGCCAGCAGTGGGGACAGGGGGCGTGGTGGCTACACCTTC. This gives the protein CASSGDRGRGGYTF.

This chain's CDR3 is CASTPGQGARAPLHF. The CDR3 coding sequence is TGTGCCAGCACCCCGGGACAGGGGGCGCGAGCACCCCTCCACTTT. The chain combines TRBV27 with TRBJ1-6; 12 bases agree with TRBD1. Germline loops: CDR1 MNHEY, CDR2 SMNVEV (reference sequence). This CDR3 is built from 15 residues. V lost 7 bases to trimming and J lost 11 bases; unmatched junction nucleotides: 9.

CDR3 coding DNA: TGTGCCAGCAGTTACAGGACAGGGGTGAATCAGCCCCAGCATTTT. Protein: CASSYRTGVNQPQHF. V gene TRBV6-6 combines with J gene TRBJ1-5; TRBD1 aligns across 9 bases. The germline gives CDR1 MNHNY, CDR2 SVGAGI (reference sequence). The CDR3 is 15 residues long. With V trimmed by 2 bases and J by 4 bases, 3 bases remained unmatched.

The count of this clone is one. The rearrangement uses TRBV27 and TRBJ1-5; 8 bases match TRBD1. The CDR3 is made up of 13 amino acids. CDR1 is MNHEY and CDR2 is SMNVEV in the germline V gene (reference sequence). The trim removed 11 bases at V and 2 bases at J, leaving 5 bases unmatched. CDR3 sequence reads: CASRDRRNQPQHF. The CDR3 nucleotides read TGTGCCTCCCGGGACAGGCGCAATCAGCCCCAGCATTTT.

This chain uses TRBV7-9 with TRBJ2-7; 7 nucleotides line up with TRBD1. V shed 0 bases and J 4 bases; nucleotides not matched to a gene: 3. The CDR3 length is 14 residues. Germline loops: CDR1 SEHNR, CDR2 FQNEAQ (reference sequence). CDR3 amino acids: CASSLAGQIYEQYF. In DNA, the CDR3 is TGTGCCAGCAGCTTAGCGGGACAGATATACGAGCAGTACTTC. Full variable domain (missing parts from reference TRBV7-9 and TRBJ2-7): DTGVSQNPRHKITKRGQNVTFRCDPISEHNRLYWYRQTLGQGPEFLTYFQNEAQLEKSRLLSDRFSAERPKGSFSTLEIQRTEQGDSAMYLCASSLAGQIYEQYFGPGTRLTVT.

V is TRBV9 and J is TRBJ2-2, with 12 positions matching TRBD1. CDR1 and CDR2 from the germline V gene are SGDLS and YYNGEE. After removal of 1 base from V and 2 bases from J, the junction contained 3 bases not matched to a gene. The CDR3 runs 17 residues. CDR3 sequence reads: CASSVLGQGANTGELFF. DNA of the CDR3: TGTGCCAGCAGCGTACTGGGACAGGGGGCTAACACCGGGGAGCTGTTTTTT.

The V gene is TRBV2, the J gene TRBJ1-4, with D hard to call. The germline V gene encodes CDR1 SNHLY and CDR2 FYNNEI. V dropped 3 bases and J dropped 0 bases, with 11 bases sitting between them. The CDR3 runs 16 residues. The CDR3 bases are TGTGCCAGCAGTGAGCGTTCGAGGGCAACTAATGAAAAACTGTTTTTT. It codes for CASSERSRATNEKLFF.

This chain joins TRBV19 and TRBJ2-7; TRBD1 is a possible D gene (6 bases). Germline V gene data show CDR1 as LNHDA and CDR2 as SQIVND (reference sequence). The V end lost 3 bases, the J end lost 2 bases, and 14 bases lay between the germline ends. This CDR3 has 15 residues. The CDR3 is CASSINPTGTYEQYF. CDR3 coding DNA: TGTGCCAGTAGTATTAACCCCACAGGGACCTACGAGCAGTACTTC.

The V gene is TRBV5-6, the J gene TRBJ2-3; 7 nucleotides match TRBD1. The CDR3 runs 16 residues. Looked up from germline, CDR1 is SGHDT and CDR2 is YYEEEE. V was pared by 1 base and J by 3 bases, with 8 bases of the junction left unmatched. CDR3 DNA sequence: TGTGCCAGCAGCTTGACCTACAGGGGTGCAACAGATACGCAGTATTTT. Translation: CASSLTYRGATDTQYF. Together with reference TRBV5-6 and TRBJ2-3, the CDR3 gives the full variable domain: DAGVTQSPTHLIKTRGQQVTLRCSPKSGHDTVSWYQQALGQGPQFIFQYYEEEERQRGNFPDRFSGHQFPNYSSELNVNALLLGDSALYLCASSLTYRGATDTQYFGPGTRLTVL.

The chain uses TRBV6-1 and TRBJ1-6, with unresolved D. V was pared by 0 bases and J by 7 bases, with 7 bases between. Germline V lookup: CDR1 MNHNS, CDR2 SASEGT. The CDR3 runs 14 residues. The CDR3 region is CASSEARPNSPLHF. CDR3 bases: TGTGCCAGCAGTGAAGCCAGGCCGAATTCACCCCTCCACTTT.

The chain combines TRBV19 with TRBJ1-3; D might be TRBD1 (5 bases). The CDR3 runs 15 residues. CDR1 is LNHDA, CDR2 SQIVND, per germline (reference sequence). The V end was cut by 3 bases, the J end by 4 bases, with 13 bases between. Written as DNA, the CDR3 is TGTGCCAGTAGTATCCCGGGACTCCCGGGAAACACCATATATTTT. It translates to CASSIPGLPGNTIYF.

The V gene is TRBV27, the J gene TRBJ2-1, with 8 bases lining up with TRBD2. CDR3 length: 17 amino acids. With 3 bases clipped from V and 1 base from J, the junction kept 8 bases outside the gene matches. Germline values: CDR1 MNHEY, CDR2 SMNVEV (reference sequence). The CDR3 DNA sequence: TGTGCCAGCAGTTTTGGGGTTCGGGGGGGGTCCTACAATGAGCAGTTCTTC. This sequence encodes CASSFGVRGGSYNEQFF.

The gene calls are TRBV18 and TRBJ2-3; TRBD1 might be the D (5 bases). The germline CDR1 and CDR2 sequences are KGHSH and LQKENI. Trimming cost V 8 bases and J 3 bases, with 9 bases left between them. The CDR3 totals 12 residues. The CDR3, as DNA: TGTGCCAGCCGGCAGGGTACAGATACGCAGTATTTT. It is translated as CASRQGTDTQYF.

The CDR3 sequence is CASRDSYGYTF. The CDR3 bases are TGTGCCAGCAGGGACAGCTATGGCTACACCTTC. This chain connects TRBV28 to TRBJ1-2; D might be TRBD1 (6 bases). Looked up from germline, CDR1 is MDHEN and CDR2 is SYDVKM. The CDR3 sequence is 11 residues long. V lost 6 bases to trimming and J lost 4 bases, with 6 bases between them.